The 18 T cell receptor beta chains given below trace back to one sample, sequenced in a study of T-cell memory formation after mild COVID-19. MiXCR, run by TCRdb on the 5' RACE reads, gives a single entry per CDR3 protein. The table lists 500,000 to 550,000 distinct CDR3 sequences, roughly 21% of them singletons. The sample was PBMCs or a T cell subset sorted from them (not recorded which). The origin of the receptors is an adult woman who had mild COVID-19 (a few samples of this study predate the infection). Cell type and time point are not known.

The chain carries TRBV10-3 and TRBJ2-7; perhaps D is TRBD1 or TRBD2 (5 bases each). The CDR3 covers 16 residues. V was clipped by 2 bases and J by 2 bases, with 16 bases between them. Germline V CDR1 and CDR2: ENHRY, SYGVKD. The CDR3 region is CAISELSGTATYEQYF. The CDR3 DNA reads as TGTGCCATCAGTGAGCTGTCCGGGACCGCGACCTACGAGCAGTACTTC.

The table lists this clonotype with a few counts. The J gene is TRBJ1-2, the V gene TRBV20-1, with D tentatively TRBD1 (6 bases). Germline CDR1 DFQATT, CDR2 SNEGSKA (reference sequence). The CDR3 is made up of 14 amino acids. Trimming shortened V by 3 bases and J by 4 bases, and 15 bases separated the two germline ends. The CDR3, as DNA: TGCAGTGCTAGTGAGGGGGGCTTTGGCTATGGCTACACCTTC. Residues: CSASEGGFGYGYTF.

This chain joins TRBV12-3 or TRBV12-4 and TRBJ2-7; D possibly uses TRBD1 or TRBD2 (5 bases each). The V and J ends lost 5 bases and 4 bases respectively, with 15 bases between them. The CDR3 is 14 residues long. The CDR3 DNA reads TGTGCCAGCAGTAACCGGGACGTACTTTACGAGCAGTACTTC. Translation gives CASSNRDVLYEQYF.

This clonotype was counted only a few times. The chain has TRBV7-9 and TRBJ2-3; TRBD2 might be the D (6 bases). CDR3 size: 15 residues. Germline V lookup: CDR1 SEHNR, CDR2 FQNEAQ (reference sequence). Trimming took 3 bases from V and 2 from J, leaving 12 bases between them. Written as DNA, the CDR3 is TGTGCCAGCAGCTTTTTGGGGGGATACACAGATACGCAGTATTTT. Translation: CASSFLGGYTDTQYF.

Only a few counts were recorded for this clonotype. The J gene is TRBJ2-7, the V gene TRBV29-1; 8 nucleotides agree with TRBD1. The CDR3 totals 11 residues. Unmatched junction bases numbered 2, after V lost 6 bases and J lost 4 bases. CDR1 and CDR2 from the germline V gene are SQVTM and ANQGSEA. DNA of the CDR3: TGCAGCGTACAGGGGGATTACGAGCAGTACTTC. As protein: CSVQGDYEQYF.

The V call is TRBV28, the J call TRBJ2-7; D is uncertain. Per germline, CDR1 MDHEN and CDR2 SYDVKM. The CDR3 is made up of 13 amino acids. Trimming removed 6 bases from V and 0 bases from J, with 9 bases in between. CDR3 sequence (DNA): TGTGCCAGCAGGGCTGGCGGCTCCTACGAGCAGTACTTC. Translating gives CASRAGGSYEQYF. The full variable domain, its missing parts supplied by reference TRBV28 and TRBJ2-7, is DVKVTQSSRYLVKRTGEKVFLECVQDMDHENMFWYRQDPGLGLRLIYFSYDVKMKEKGDIPEGYSVSREKKERFSLILESASTNQTSMYLCASRAGGSYEQYFGPGTRLTVT.

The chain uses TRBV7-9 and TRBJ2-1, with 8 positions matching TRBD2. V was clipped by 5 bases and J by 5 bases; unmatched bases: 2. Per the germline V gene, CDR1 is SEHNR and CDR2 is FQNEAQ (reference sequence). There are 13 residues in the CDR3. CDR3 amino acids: CASSATSDNEQFF. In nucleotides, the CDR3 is TGTGCCAGCAGCGCGACTAGCGACAATGAGCAGTTCTTC.

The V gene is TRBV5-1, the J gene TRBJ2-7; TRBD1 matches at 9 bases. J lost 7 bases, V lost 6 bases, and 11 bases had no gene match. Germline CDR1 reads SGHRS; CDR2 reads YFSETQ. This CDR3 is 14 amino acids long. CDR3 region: CASTSGTGSWEQYF. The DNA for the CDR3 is TGCGCCAGCACCTCCGGGACAGGGTCCTGGGAGCAGTACTTC. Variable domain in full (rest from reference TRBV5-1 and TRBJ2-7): KAGVTQTPRYLIKTRGQQVTLSCSPISGHRSVSWYQQTPGQGLQFLFEYFSETQRNKGNFPGRFSGRQFSNSRSEMNVSTLELGDSALYLCASTSGTGSWEQYFGPGTRLTVT.

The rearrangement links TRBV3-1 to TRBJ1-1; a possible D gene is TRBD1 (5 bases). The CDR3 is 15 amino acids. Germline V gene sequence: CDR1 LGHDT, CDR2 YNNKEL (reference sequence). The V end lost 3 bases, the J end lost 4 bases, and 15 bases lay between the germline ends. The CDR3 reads CASSQGPGRFTEAFF. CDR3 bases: TGTGCCAGCAGCCAGGGGCCGGGACGCTTCACTGAAGCTTTCTTT.

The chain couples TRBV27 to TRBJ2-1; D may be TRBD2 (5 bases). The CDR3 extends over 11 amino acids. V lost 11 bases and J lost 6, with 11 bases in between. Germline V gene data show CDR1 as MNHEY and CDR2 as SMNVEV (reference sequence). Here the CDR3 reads CAASRGNEQFF. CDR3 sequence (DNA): TGTGCCGCCTCACGGGGCAATGAGCAGTTCTTC.

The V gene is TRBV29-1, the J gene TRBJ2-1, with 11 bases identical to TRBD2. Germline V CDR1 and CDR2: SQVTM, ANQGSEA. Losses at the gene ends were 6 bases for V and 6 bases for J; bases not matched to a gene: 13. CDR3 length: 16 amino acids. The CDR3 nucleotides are TGCAGCGTAGTCGCTCTAGCGGGAGGTCTACCCAATGAGCAGTTCTTC. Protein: CSVVALAGGLPNEQFF.

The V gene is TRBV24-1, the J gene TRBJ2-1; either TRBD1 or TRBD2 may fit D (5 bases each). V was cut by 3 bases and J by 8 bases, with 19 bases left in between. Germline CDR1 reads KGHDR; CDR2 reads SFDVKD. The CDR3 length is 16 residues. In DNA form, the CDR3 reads TGTGCCACCAGTGATGAGGGGCTAGCAGGCCTGGATGAGCAGTTCTTC. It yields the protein CATSDEGLAGLDEQFF.

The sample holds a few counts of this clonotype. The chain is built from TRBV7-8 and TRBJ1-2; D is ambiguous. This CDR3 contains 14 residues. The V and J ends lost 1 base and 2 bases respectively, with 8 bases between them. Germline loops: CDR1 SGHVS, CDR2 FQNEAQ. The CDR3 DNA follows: TGTGCCAGCAGCTTAGAGGGAAACAACTATGGCTACACCTTC. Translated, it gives CASSLEGNNYGYTF.

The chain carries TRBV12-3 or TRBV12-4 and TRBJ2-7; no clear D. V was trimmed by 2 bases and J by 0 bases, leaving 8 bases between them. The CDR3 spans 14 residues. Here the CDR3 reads CASSLFASSYEQYF. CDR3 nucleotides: TGTGCCAGCAGTTTATTCGCCAGCTCCTACGAGCAGTACTTC.

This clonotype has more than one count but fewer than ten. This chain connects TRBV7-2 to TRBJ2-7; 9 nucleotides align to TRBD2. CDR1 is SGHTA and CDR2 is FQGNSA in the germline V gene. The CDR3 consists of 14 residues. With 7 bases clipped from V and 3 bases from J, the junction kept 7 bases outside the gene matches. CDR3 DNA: TGTGCCAGCAAGTTGGATAGCGGGAGCTACGAGCAGTACTTC. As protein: CASKLDSGSYEQYF.

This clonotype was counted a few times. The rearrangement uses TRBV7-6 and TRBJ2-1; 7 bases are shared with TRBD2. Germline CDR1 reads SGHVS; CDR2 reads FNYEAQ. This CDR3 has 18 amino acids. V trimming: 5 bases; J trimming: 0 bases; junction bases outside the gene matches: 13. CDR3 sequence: CASSPGLVASTSYNEQFF. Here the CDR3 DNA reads TGTGCCAGCAGCCCCGGACTAGTAGCCTCCACCTCCTACAATGAGCAGTTCTTC.

CDR3 residues: CASSYRSRVRSGANVLTF. CDR3 sequence (DNA): TGTGCCAGCAGTTACCGGAGCCGGGTCCGCTCTGGGGCCAACGTCCTGACTTTC. This chain joins TRBV6-2 or TRBV6-3 and TRBJ2-6, with no clear D. The germline CDR1 and CDR2 sequences are MNHEY and SVGEGT. The V and J ends lost 2 bases and 0 bases respectively, with 14 bases between them. CDR3 length: 18 residues.

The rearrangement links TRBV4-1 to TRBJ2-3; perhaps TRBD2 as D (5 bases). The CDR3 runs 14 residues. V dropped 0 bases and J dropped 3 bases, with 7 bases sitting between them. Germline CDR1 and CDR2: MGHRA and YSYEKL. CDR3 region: CASSQDQRTDTQYF. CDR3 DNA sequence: TGCGCCAGCAGCCAAGATCAGCGGACAGATACGCAGTATTTT.